This T cell receptor (beta chain) comes out of a study of T cells in Graves' hyperthyroidism and ophthalmopathy. The study's findings and limits: In the analysis, a 13 V-J model separated ophthalmopathy from stable hyperthyroidism. Before onset, ophthalmopathy was predicted by the model a median around 6.2 months earlier.

Per germline, CDR1 LGHNA and CDR2 YSLEER. This CDR3 spans 15 amino acids. The ends were cut back, 1 base at V and 2 bases at J, with 12 bases in the middle. TCR beta CDR3 regions were amplified from RNA transcripts. First-round RT-PCR with HTBI primers amplified the TCR CDR3 region. TCRdb itself ran the multiplex PCR reads through MiXCR, one entry per CDR3 protein. The profile shows 350,000 to 400,000 distinct CDR3 sequences, under 20% of them singletons. In this sample, this clonotype turned up many times. Its antigen is undetermined. This TCR was sampled from a woman in her late teens or twenties with Graves' hyperthyroidism. The sample comprised blood. This chain links TRBV4-3 with TRBJ2-7, with D perhaps matching TRBD1 (5 bases). CDR3 DNA sequence: TGCGCCAGCAGCCAAGGCCCCGACAGACCCTACGAGCAGTACTTC. Its translation is CASSQGPDRPYEQYF.